The source of this TCR beta chain is a study of blood T cell repertoires in COVID-19. TCRdb keeps only in-frame clones here, not all; method: immunoSEQ multiplex PCR. This table holds more than 110,000 clones, 84% found once. The CDR3 is 15 residues long. The V segment lost 0 bases and the J segment 2 bases; nucleotides outside the gene matches: 4. Germline loops: CDR1 MNHEY, CDR2 SVGAGI. Sequencing used PBMCs or T cells enriched from blood (not recorded which). This chain connects TRBV6-5 to TRBJ2-7; 7 bases are shared with TRBD2. The origin of this receptor is a woman aged 18-29 years who had been exposed to COVID-19. CDR3 loop: CASSYSGGPTYEQYF. The CDR3 DNA reads as TGTGCCAGCAGTTACTCGGGAGGGCCGACCTACGAGCAGTACTTC.